This T cell receptor beta chain was sequenced in a study of blood T cells in healthy people across ages. Per germline, CDR1 DFQATT and CDR2 SNEGSKA (reference sequence). Deletions cut 4 bases from V and 3 bases from J, with 13 bases between. This CDR3 contains 13 residues. Alongside a J-beta primer mix, a sample-barcoded 5' primer served in a second PCR lasting about 7 to 12 cycles. TCRdb ran MiXCR on the 5' RACE reads and lists one entry per CDR3 protein. The table lists roughly 2 million distinct CDR3 sequences, around 50% of them singletons. The sequenced sample was blood. This receptor was obtained from a woman in her forties in good health. The chain is built from TRBV20-1 and TRBJ2-7; D call uncertain. CDR3 nucleotides: TGCAGTGCTACGAACACTAACCACTACGAGCAGTACTTC. It specifies CSATNTNHYEQYF.